The source of this T cell receptor beta chain is a study of blood T cell repertoires in COVID-19. As for the study in general: Sources were T cells, B-cell-depleted T cells, or PBMCs; the material itself was cDNA or gDNA.

Germline loops: CDR1 MDHEN, CDR2 SYDVKM. V lost 3 bases, J lost 5 bases, and 9 bases stayed unmatched. The CDR3 sequence is 16 residues long. How the authors handled the data: Amplification of reference gene primers provided the estimated nucleated cell counts. The method was immunoSEQ multiplex PCR; TCRdb's version includes in-frame clones alone and lacks a portion of them. V, J and clone size were drawn from that table, and D and trimming were deduced from the DNA. The top ten clones hold more than 3% of a sample with approximately 50,000 clones, roughly nine tenths of them seen once. The sequence derives from a human donor in a cohort sampled during active COVID-19. This chain uses TRBV28 with TRBJ1-4; 7 bases line up with TRBD1. Sequences were obtained from peripheral blood. DNA for the CDR3: TGTGCCAGCAGTTTCCCTGGGGGACAGCTGAATGAAAAACTGTTTTTT. Its translation is CASSFPGGQLNEKLFF.